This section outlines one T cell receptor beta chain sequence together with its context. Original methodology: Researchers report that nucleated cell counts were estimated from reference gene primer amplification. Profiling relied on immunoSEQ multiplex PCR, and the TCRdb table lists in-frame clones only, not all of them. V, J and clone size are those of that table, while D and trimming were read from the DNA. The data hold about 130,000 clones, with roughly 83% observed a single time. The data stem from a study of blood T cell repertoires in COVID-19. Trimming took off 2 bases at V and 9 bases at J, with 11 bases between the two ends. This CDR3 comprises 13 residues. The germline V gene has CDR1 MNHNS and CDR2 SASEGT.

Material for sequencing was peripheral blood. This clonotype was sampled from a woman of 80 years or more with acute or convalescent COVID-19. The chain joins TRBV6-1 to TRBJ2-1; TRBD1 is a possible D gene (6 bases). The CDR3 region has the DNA TGTGCCAGCAGTGAATCCCTAGGGGGTGAGCAGTTCTTC. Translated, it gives CASSESLGGEQFF.